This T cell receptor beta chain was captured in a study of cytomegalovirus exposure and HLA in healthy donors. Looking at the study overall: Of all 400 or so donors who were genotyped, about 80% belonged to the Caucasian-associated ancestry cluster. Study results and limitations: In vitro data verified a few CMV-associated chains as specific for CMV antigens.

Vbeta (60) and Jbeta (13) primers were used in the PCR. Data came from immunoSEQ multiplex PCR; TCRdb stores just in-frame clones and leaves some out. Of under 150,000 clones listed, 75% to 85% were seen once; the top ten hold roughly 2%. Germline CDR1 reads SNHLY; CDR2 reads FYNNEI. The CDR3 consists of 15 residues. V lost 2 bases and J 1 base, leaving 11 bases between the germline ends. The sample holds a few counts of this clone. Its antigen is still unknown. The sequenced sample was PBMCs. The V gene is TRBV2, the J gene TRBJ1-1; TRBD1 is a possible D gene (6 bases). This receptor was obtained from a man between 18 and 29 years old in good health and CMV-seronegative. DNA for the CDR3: TGTGCCAGCAGTGAACGGCAGGGGAGGAACACTGAAGCTTTCTTT. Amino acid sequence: CASSERQGRNTEAFF.